Presented here are 10 T cell receptor beta chains from one specimen sequenced in a study of blood T cell repertoires in COVID-19. Clones were read by immunoSEQ multiplex PCR, and TCRdb kept only the in-frame ones, dropping some. The sample has just over 350,000 clones; 87% are singletons. Sequencing was done on a sample of PBMCs or T cells enriched from blood (not recorded which). The source is a woman in her 30s who had recovered from COVID-19.

The chain carries TRBV5-1 and TRBJ2-7; D may be TRBD2 (6 bases). CDR3 size: 17 residues. Trimming took off 4 bases at V and 4 bases at J, with 24 bases between the two ends. CDR1 and CDR2 (germline): SGHRS, YFSETQ. This chain's CDR3 is CASSVAGTSDGRYEQYF. CDR3 bases: TGCGCCAGCAGCGTCGCCGGGACTTCCGACGGTCGTTACGAGCAGTACTTC.

The rearrangement links TRBV28 to TRBJ2-2; weak D call: TRBD2 (5 bases). This CDR3 comprises 16 residues. Trimming took off 6 bases at V and 1 base at J, with 15 bases between the two ends. Germline V lookup: CDR1 MDHEN, CDR2 SYDVKM. The chain's CDR3 is CASSLDRRGNTGELFF. CDR3 bases: TGTGCCAGCAGCCTGGACCGACGGGGGAACACCGGGGAGCTGTTTTTT.

The rearrangement links TRBV10-2 to TRBJ1-3, with D possibly being TRBD1 (6 bases). There are 14 residues in the CDR3. Germline-derived CDR1 and CDR2 are WSHSY and SAAADI. The V end lost 2 bases, the J end lost 4 bases, and 9 bases lay between the germline ends. The CDR3 protein is CASSEQGPGNTIYF. Here the CDR3 DNA reads TGCGCCAGCAGTGAGCAGGGGCCAGGAAACACCATATATTTT.

This clone came up a few times. The chain employs TRBV7-6 and TRBJ2-2; tentative D call: TRBD2 (6 bases). This CDR3 region has 16 residues. From germline, CDR1 is SGHVS and CDR2 FNYEAQ. The ends were cut back, 1 base at V and 1 base at J, with 10 bases in the middle. DNA for the CDR3: TGTGCCAGCAGCTTAGTAGTCGGGGGGAACACCGGGGAGCTGTTTTTT. It encodes CASSLVVGGNTGELFF.

The rearrangement uses TRBV7-8 and TRBJ1-5, with D hard to call. From germline, CDR1 is SGHVS and CDR2 FQNEAQ. CDR3 length equals 15 residues. The V and J ends lost 3 bases and 2 bases respectively, with 11 bases between them. CDR3 amino acids: CASSLERSGNQPQHF. In DNA form, the CDR3 reads TGTGCCAGCAGCTTGGAGCGCTCGGGCAATCAGCCCCAGCATTTT.

The chain links TRBV12-3 or TRBV12-4 to TRBJ1-1; weak D call: TRBD1 (6 bases). This CDR3 comprises 13 residues. V gave up 6 bases and J gave up 3 bases, with 11 bases separating them. The CDR3 loop is CASRTQGYTEAFF. The DNA of the CDR3 is TGTGCCAGCAGGACGCAGGGGTACACTGAAGCTTTCTTT.

The chain recombines TRBV19 with TRBJ1-2; 7 bases agree with TRBD1. V gave up 6 bases and J gave up 3 bases; unmatched junction bases: 4. The CDR3 runs 13 residues. CDR1 is LNHDA and CDR2 is SQIVND in the germline V gene (reference sequence). The CDR3 coding sequence is TGTGCCAGTAGAGCTGGGACAGACTATGGCTACACCTTC. Translating it yields CASRAGTDYGYTF.

In the case of this clone: Other nucleotide sequences in the sample specify the same CDR3. This chain connects TRBV6-5 to TRBJ1-6, with 9 bases identical to TRBD1. This CDR3 contains 15 residues. J lost 9 bases, V lost 0 bases, and 3 bases had no gene match. Germline V lookup: CDR1 MNHEY, CDR2 SVGAGI. The CDR3 loop is CASSYSGQGSSPLHF. The CDR3 DNA reads as TGTGCCAGCAGTTACTCGGGACAGGGATCTTCACCCCTCCACTTT.

The J gene is TRBJ1-2, the V gene TRBV7-2, with 9 nucleotides matching TRBD1. Germline V gene lookup returns CDR1 SGHTA and CDR2 FQGNSA. CDR3 length: 13 amino acids. The V and J ends lost 4 bases and 8 bases, in that order; junction bases with no gene match: 5. The CDR3 region has the DNA TGTGCCAGCAGCTCACCTACAGGGGGCGGCTACACCTTC. It encodes CASSSPTGGGYTF. Drawing the rest from reference TRBV7-2 and TRBJ1-2, the complete variable domain is GAGVSQSPSNKVTEKGKDVELRCDPISGHTALYWYRQSLGQGLEFLIYFQGNSAPDKSGLPSDRFSAERTGGSVSTLTIQRTQQEDSAVYLCASSSPTGGGYTFGSGTRLTVV.

The chain carries TRBV10-3 and TRBJ2-2, with a weak D call TRBD1 (6 bases). This CDR3 has 14 amino acids. CDR1 is ENHRY and CDR2 is SYGVKD in the germline V gene. V dropped 7 bases and J dropped 2 bases, with 11 bases sitting between them. The CDR3 region is CAIKLTGNTGELFF. CDR3 bases: TGTGCCATCAAACTGACAGGAAACACCGGGGAGCTGTTTTTT.